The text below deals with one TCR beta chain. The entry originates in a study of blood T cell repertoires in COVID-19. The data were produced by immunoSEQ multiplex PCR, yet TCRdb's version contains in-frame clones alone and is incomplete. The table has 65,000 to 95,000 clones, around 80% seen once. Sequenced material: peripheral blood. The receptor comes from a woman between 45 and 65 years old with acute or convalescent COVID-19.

The CDR3 protein is CASSRVGGAEYYNEQFF. CDR3 sequence (DNA): TGTGCCAGCAGCCGCGTGGGGGGAGCGGAATACTACAATGAGCAGTTCTTC. The genes are TRBV4-2 and TRBJ2-1; the D gene is possibly TRBD2 (6 bases). The CDR3 is 17 residues long. V was pared by 4 bases and J by 3 bases, with 19 bases between. Germline assignment: CDR1 LGHNA and CDR2 YNFKEQ.